This T cell receptor beta chain is drawn from a study of shared clonotypes between healthy human individuals. This CDR3 is 15 amino acids long. CDR1 LGHNT and CDR2 FRNRAP come from the germline V gene. Trimming removed 1 base from V and 6 bases from J, with 13 bases in between. Clones were sequenced by immunoSEQ multiplex PCR, and TCRdb holds only the in-frame ones, with some missing. The sample has millions of clones, more than 80% seen once; the top ten hold roughly 0.14%. The source material was naive CD4+ T cells sorted from blood. The subset denotes: CD45RA+ positively selected. This rearrangement joins TRBV12-5 to TRBJ1-5, with unresolved D. This TCR derives from a man in his late teens or twenties in good health. CDR3 coding DNA: TGTGCTAGTGGTTTGGACCGATCAGAAGGTCAGCCCCAGCATTTT. This gives the protein CASGLDRSEGQPQHF.